This T cell receptor beta chain emerged from a study of graft-versus-host responses after intestinal transplantation (dated by TCRdb to about 2021). Study-wide context: The transplants that recipients got were multivisceral, liver-intestinal, or isolated intestinal. Every recipient was given anti-thymocyte globulin induction, followed by around three years of maintenance tacrolimus and steroids. After intestinal transplantation, graft-versus-host and host-versus-graft alloreactive T cell clones were followed in the graft, circulation and bone marrow using bulk TCR-beta CDR3 sequencing. To identify alloreactive clones, pre-transplant mixed lymphocyte reaction products were sequenced and then compared with unstimulated pre-transplant donor and recipient T cells. A cohort of around 25 intestinal transplant recipients, including one retransplant, was enrolled, and a few patients lacking pretransplant specimens were excluded. A peak of at least 4% donor T cells among recipient peripheral blood mononuclear cells was the definition used for donor T cell macrochimerism. Rather than being sequenced by the commercial service, samples from three later patients were sequenced in-house on an Illumina MiSeq and processed with MiXCR.

The CDR3 runs 13 amino acids, cysteine and phenylalanine included. The read is trimmed to its CDR3 DNA, 39 bases read in frame from base 1. Trimming removed 1 base from V and 1 base from J, leaving 3 bases between the germline ends. CDR1 LNHDA and CDR2 SQIVND are derived from the germline V gene (reference sequence). Read against the paper, the sample's time point label means: cells obtained before transplantation from donor or recipient. CD3+CD4+ and CD3+CD8+ populations were FACS-sorted from unstimulated pre-transplant donor and recipient cells taken from spleen or lymph nodes. As for this clone: Its binding antigen is unknown. Base-call qualities are not available, and no considerably larger clone is one nucleotide away.

Library prep was done by the immunoSEQ multiplex PCR assay. In most patients, genomic DNA was isolated using the Qiagen DNeasy Blood and Tissue Kit and sent frozen to Adaptive Biotechnologies for TCR sequencing. For most patients, genomic DNA was subjected to high-throughput TCR-beta CDR3 sequencing by Adaptive Biotechnologies. Turning to the authors' computational methods: TCR sequencing data were retrieved from Adaptive's ImmunoSEQ software for 18 patients, whereas a few other patients were processed with MiXCR and VDJtools. To correct CD4 versus CD8 sorting errors, any sequence found in both subsets at a frequency ratio below 5:1 was removed. Because the origin of CDR3 nucleotide sequences shared between donor and recipient could not be assigned, those sequences were removed. Alloreactive clones required at least 2-fold expansion over unstimulated cells and minimum CFSE-low frequency of 0.002% (template counts) or 0.001% (read counts). Clones were considered mappable if detected in sequenced pre-transplant spleen, lymph node, or MLR CFSE-low populations of the donor or recipient. The cumulative frequency of alloreactive clones was calculated as a percentage of all sequences, weighted by copy number. TCRdb holds this immuneACCESS table with in-frame rearrangements only. Some clones are missing; in checked studies, unresolved V genes explain under half, and the rest has no known cause. V and J calls and clone size follow that table, whereas D and trimming were derived from the DNA. The table for this sample lists tens of thousands of clones; 88% of them were counted only once. The top ten constitute around 0.3% of the sample.

What the authors observed across the whole study: In patients with donor T cell macrochimerism, the allografts had high GvH to HvG T cell clonal ratios. GvH clones turned up in recipient bone marrow, with some appearing earlier in ileal mucosa or blood, a pattern consistent with an intestinal mucosal origin. The conclusions were limited by the relatively low number and heterogeneity of the intestinal transplant patients. Early after transplant, declines in HvG clones were associated with peak levels of circulating GvH clones.

The specimen comprised unstimulated CD4+ T cells sorted from spleen or lymph node cells, sampled before transplant. The chain employs TRBV19 and TRBJ2-3; no D gene call is confident. The receptor comes from a human donor who was the organ donor for an intestinal transplant. The CDR3 protein is CASSIAGTDTQYF. The sequenced DNA is TGTGCCAGTAGTATAGCGGGCACAGATACGCAGTATTTT. Here the CDR3 is joined to the reference TRBV19 and TRBJ2-3 genes, and the full variable domain is: DGGITQSPKYLFRKEGQNVTLSCEQNLNHDAMYWYRQDPGQGLRLIYYSQIVNDFQKGDIAEGYSVSREKKESFPLTVTSAQKNPTAFYLCASSIAGTDTQYFGPGTRLTVL.